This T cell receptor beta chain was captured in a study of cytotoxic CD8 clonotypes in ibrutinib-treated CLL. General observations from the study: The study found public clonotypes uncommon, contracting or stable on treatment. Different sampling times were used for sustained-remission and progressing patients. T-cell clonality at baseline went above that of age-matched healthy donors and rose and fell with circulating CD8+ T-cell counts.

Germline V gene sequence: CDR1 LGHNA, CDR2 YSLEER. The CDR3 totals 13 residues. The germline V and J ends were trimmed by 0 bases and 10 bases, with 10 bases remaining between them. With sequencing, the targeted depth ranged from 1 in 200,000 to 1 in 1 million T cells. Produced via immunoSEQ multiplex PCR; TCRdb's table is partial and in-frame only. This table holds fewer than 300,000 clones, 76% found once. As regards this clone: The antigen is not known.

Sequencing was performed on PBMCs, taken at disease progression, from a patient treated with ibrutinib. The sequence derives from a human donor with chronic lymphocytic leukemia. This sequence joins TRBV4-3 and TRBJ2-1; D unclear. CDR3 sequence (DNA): TGCGCCAGCAGCCAAGATATGACCTGGGAGCAGTTCTTC. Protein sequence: CASSQDMTWEQFF.